What follows describes a single TCR beta chain. This clonotype turned up a few times. The target of this receptor is not known. Base qualities were left out, and no much larger clone turns up one base away. Sequencing instrument: Illumina NovaSeq 6000. TCRalpha and TCRbeta cDNA libraries were constructed by 5'RACE with constant-segment primers, with sample barcodes and unique molecular identifiers being introduced. Trizol reagent was used to extract RNA from every sample. Libraries were amplified in two PCR steps, with a second sample barcode and Illumina TruSeq adapters added in the second step. Libraries were sequenced on an Illumina NovaSeq with 2 x 150 bp paired-end reads. Regarding the original processing steps: The reads were demultiplexed and collapsed into UMI-guided consensus sequences using migec v1.2.7. With mixcr v2.1.11, UMI consensuses were aligned to TRA and TRB V and J templates and assembled into clonotypes. A clonotype was counted as expanded or contracted only if both edgeR and NoisET called the change significant, with noise models trained on biological replicates. edgeR calls used a false discovery rate-adjusted p below 0.01 and a log2 fold-change threshold of 1. As an exploratory analysis of dynamics, max-normalized trajectories of the 1000 most abundant clonotypes were examined by PCA with hierarchical clustering. The CD4 or CD8 phenotype of responding clones was assigned using the separately sequenced CD4+ and CD8+ repertoires. TCRdb trimmed the raw reads at Q25, called clones with MiXCR and kept productive beta chains. Each record represents a unique CDR3 protein, reported with the most common genes and DNA among its rows. The V and J calls here are based on TCRdb, not the publication. The sample table records a few hundred thousand distinct CDR3 sequences; around 27% of these occur just once. The biggest ten clones account for under 15% of the sample.

The data stem from a study of T-cell memory formation after mild COVID-19 (dated by TCRdb to about 2021). Notes on the research overall: TCR sequence clusters from the two donors were found to be largely donor specific. Two young, previously healthy adult volunteers, one female and one male, were included in the cohort. Longitudinal TCRalpha and TCRbeta repertoire sequencing tracked T-cell clones expanding and contracting after mild COVID-19 in two donors. Findings and caveats that apply to the study as a whole: SARS-CoV-2 specificity of the second-wave clones peaking on day 37 was not confirmed. The detection of some responding clones in pre-infection memory suggests that pre-existing cross-reactive memory T cells joined the SARS-CoV-2 response. Clones that contracted from day 15 to 85 showed balanced CD4/CD8 phenotypes, whereas a second wave of clones that expanded from day 15 to 37 leaned towards CD4+. Only two mild cases were covered in the study, and larger cohorts including severe cases with pre-infection samples were considered necessary. Contracting CD4+ clones were found mainly in CM and EM memory subsets, while CD8+ clones were enriched in EMRA.

Counted from cysteine to phenylalanine, this CDR3 has 16 amino acids. Left in the record is the CDR3 DNA by itself, 48 bases read in frame from the first base. As encoded in the germline V gene (reference sequence), CDR1 is SGHNT while CDR2 is YYREEE. The trim is 3 bases for V and 0 bases for J, with a gap of 13 bases between the germline ends. Ficoll-Paque density gradient centrifugation was used to isolate PBMCs. This TCR was recovered from an adult woman who had mild COVID-19 (a few samples of this study predate the infection). The sample titles of this study are shuffled in the database, so cell type and time point are left out; the donor was told from shared clones. The sample was PBMCs or a T cell subset sorted from them (not recorded which). The rearranged segments are TRBV5-4 and TRBJ2-1; the D gene lacks a confident call. The CDR3 protein is CASSWAPGGSYNEQFF. The sequence in DNA is TGTGCCAGCAGCTGGGCCCCGGGCGGCTCCTACAATGAGCAGTTCTTC.